The rows below give T cell receptor beta chains drawn from one sample of a study of regulatory T cells in long-lasting Graves disease. TCRdb processed the multiplex PCR reads anew with MiXCR; each CDR3 protein has one entry. The data contain roughly 610,000 distinct CDR3 sequences, roughly 15% of them singletons. This sample also belongs to another study, concerning T cells in Graves' hyperthyroidism and ophthalmopathy.

The sample was peripheral blood mononuclear cells (PBMCs), taken at new diagnosis, from a patient treated with antithyroid drugs. These TCRs come from a woman between 25 and 40 years old with Graves disease. Each CDR3 is given with its conserved first and last residue. Each record gives: J gene, D gene, clone size, V gene, CDR3 protein, CDR3 DNA. D genes are given only for firm matches. Expanded clones get a size class; other rows say once, few or many, or leave the size out.

TRBJ2-1	TRBD2	few	TRBV20-1	CSAINRGLAKDNEQFF	TGCAGTGCTATCAACCGGGGACTAGCGAAAGACAATGAGCAGTTCTTC
TRBJ1-2	NA	NA	TRBV5-8	CASTPGTDYGYTF	TGTGCCAGCACCCCGGGGACTGACTATGGCTACACCTTC
TRBJ2-1	NA	NA	TRBV9	CASSYGNDNEQFF	TGTGCCAGCAGCTACGGGAACGACAATGAGCAGTTCTTC
TRBJ1-5	NA	NA	TRBV6-2/TRBV6-3	CASSELWRQPQHF	TGTGCCAGCAGTGAATTATGGAGACAGCCCCAGCATTTT
TRBJ1-1	NA	many	TRBV12-3/TRBV12-4	CASSPGRKNTEAFF	TGTGCCAGCAGCCCGGGACGTAAGAACACTGAAGCTTTCTTT
TRBJ2-4	NA	NA	TRBV20-1	CSARDGMALNIQYF	TGCAGTGCTAGGGACGGGATGGCCTTAAACATTCAGTACTTC
TRBJ1-2	NA	few	TRBV10-3	CAISERDSRGYTF	TGTGCCATCAGTGAGAGGGACTCTCGGGGCTACACCTTC
TRBJ2-7	TRBD1	few	TRBV6-5	CASSYPDRGPESQYF	TGTGCCAGCAGTTACCCGGACAGGGGGCCTGAGTCGCAGTACTTC
TRBJ1-6	NA	few	TRBV4-2	CASSQSGNPSPLHF	TGTGCCAGCAGCCAAAGCGGAAACCCTTCACCCCTCCACTTT
TRBJ2-1	NA	many	TRBV20-1	CSARWNEQFF	TGCAGTGCTAGGTGGAATGAGCAGTTCTTC
TRBJ2-5	TRBD2	NA	TRBV27	CASSSPVGREVQTQYF	TGTGCCAGCAGTTCCCCGGTTGGGCGGGAGGTTCAGACCCAGTACTTC
TRBJ2-3	NA	many	TRBV11-1	CASSKQGGDTQYF	TGTGCCAGCAGCAAGCAAGGGGGGGATACGCAGTATTTT
TRBJ2-1	NA	few	TRBV30	CATVEQRYNEQFF	TGTGCAACAGTGGAACAGCGATACAATGAGCAGTTCTTC
TRBJ1-2	NA	few	TRBV2	CASTRQSYYGYTF	TGTGCCAGTACCAGACAGAGTTACTATGGCTACACCTTC
TRBJ2-2	TRBD1	few	TRBV24-1	CATSDPGGTGELFF	TGTGCCACCAGTGACCCAGGGGGAACCGGGGAGCTGTTTTTT
TRBJ1-3	NA	many	TRBV28	CASSLTGGNTIYF	TGTGCCAGCAGTTTAACAGGGGGAAACACCATATATTTT
TRBJ1-4	NA	few	TRBV4-1	CASSLTGTVDEKLFF	TGCGCCAGCAGCCTGACCGGGACGGTCGATGAAAAACTGTTTTTT
TRBJ2-5	TRBD1	many	TRBV2	CASNGRGLGETQYF	TGTGCCAGCAACGGCAGGGGGCTTGGGGAGACCCAGTACTTC
TRBJ1-2	NA	few	TRBV3-1	CASSFTTAYGYTF	TGTGCCAGCAGCTTTACGACAGCCTATGGCTACACCTTC
TRBJ1-2	TRBD1	few	TRBV6-1	CASSQYGQGGTNYGYTF	TGTGCCAGCAGTCAATACGGACAGGGAGGGACTAACTATGGCTACACCTTC
TRBJ2-6	TRBD1	NA	TRBV6-4	CASTTWGDRTKLSGANVLTF	TGTGCCAGCACGACCTGGGGGGACAGGACAAAACTTTCTGGGGCCAACGTCCTGACTTTC
TRBJ2-3	NA	many	TRBV6-2/TRBV6-3	CASSEASIIPDTQYF	TGTGCCAGCAGTGAAGCGTCCATTATACCAGATACGCAGTATTTT
TRBJ2-1	TRBD1	NA	TRBV6-2/TRBV6-3	CASSYRGQRSNEQFF	TGTGCCAGCAGCTACAGGGGACAGAGAAGCAATGAGCAGTTCTTC
TRBJ2-7	TRBD1	many	TRBV6-1	CSPAGQGHEQYF	TGTTCGCCGGCCGGACAGGGACACGAGCAGTACTTC
TRBJ1-3	NA	NA	TRBV19	CASSRAGNPGNTIYF	TGTGCCAGTAGTAGGGCCGGGAACCCTGGAAACACCATATATTTT
TRBJ1-5	NA	many	TRBV28	CASSSIQPQHF	TGTGCCAGCAGTTCAATTCAGCCCCAGCATTTT
TRBJ2-7	NA	many	TRBV7-2	CASSLGRGGEQYF	TGTGCCAGCAGCTTAGGTAGAGGTGGCGAGCAGTACTTC
TRBJ2-5	NA	few	TRBV2	CASSGHIQETQYF	TGTGCCAGCAGTGGACACATCCAAGAGACCCAGTACTTC
TRBJ2-3	NA	few	TRBV24-1	CATSDGGTKTYTQYF	TGTGCCACCAGTGATGGAGGGACAAAAACATATACGCAGTATTTT
TRBJ2-2	NA	few	TRBV6-1	CASSKSITGELFF	TGTGCCAGCAGTAAATCTATCACCGGGGAGCTGTTTTTT
TRBJ2-1	TRBD2	NA	TRBV12-3/TRBV12-4	CASRQREVAMRQFF	TGTGCCAGTCGGCAGCGGGAGGTCGCAATGAGGCAGTTCTTC
TRBJ2-1	NA	many	TRBV28	CASSGRDGTYNEQFF	TGTGCCAGCAGTGGCCGGGACGGAACCTACAATGAGCAGTTCTTC
TRBJ2-5	TRBD1	many	TRBV12-3/TRBV12-4	CASSLGTGVQETQYF	TGTGCCAGCAGCCTTGGGACAGGGGTCCAAGAGACCCAGTACTTC
TRBJ2-2	NA	few	TRBV19	CASSPHARGNTGELFF	TGTGCCAGTAGCCCCCACGCCAGGGGAAACACCGGGGAGCTGTTTTTT
TRBJ1-1	NA	few	TRBV20-1	CSARAGAMNTEAFF	TGCAGTGCTAGGGCAGGGGCCATGAACACTGAAGCTTTCTTT
TRBJ2-5	TRBD2	NA	TRBV12-3/TRBV12-4	CASSFTPLAGEETQYF	TGTGCCAGCAGTTTCACGCCACTAGCGGGAGAGGAGACCCAGTACTTC
TRBJ2-7	TRBD2	NA	TRBV29-1	CSVTSGSLYEQYF	TGCAGCGTAACTAGCGGGAGTTTATACGAGCAGTACTTC
TRBJ2-3	NA	many	TRBV28	CASSLGGRGGQYF	TGTGCCAGCAGTCTAGGAGGCAGGGGTGGGCAGTATTTT
TRBJ2-7	NA	NA	TRBV4-2	CASSPSEQGWYEQYF	TGTGCCAGCAGCCCATCCGAACAGGGATGGTACGAGCAGTACTTC
TRBJ2-5	NA	many	TRBV2	CASIGIQETQYF	TGTGCCAGCATAGGGATCCAAGAGACCCAGTACTTC
TRBJ2-7	NA	many	TRBV29-1	CSVVVRNEQYF	TGCAGCGTTGTAGTCCGGAACGAGCAGTACTTC
TRBJ2-7	TRBD1	NA	TRBV5-1	CASSLSTGGVSYEQYF	TGCGCCAGCAGCCTCTCAACAGGGGGCGTCTCCTACGAGCAGTACTTC
TRBJ1-3	NA	few	TRBV7-9	CASSLSGHGNTIYF	TGTGCCAGCAGCTTATCGGGACATGGAAACACCATATATTTT
TRBJ1-6	TRBD1	few	TRBV29-1	CSVKETGGSSSPLHF	TGCAGCGTCAAAGAGACAGGGGGGTCTAGCTCACCCCTCCACTTT
TRBJ2-7	NA	NA	TRBV25-1	CASSEPGVVYEQYF	TGTGCCAGCAGTGAACCGGGGGTTGTCTACGAGCAGTACTTC
TRBJ2-2	NA	NA	TRBV25-1	CASSAVDRKAGELFF	TGTGCCAGCAGTGCGGTCGATAGGAAAGCCGGGGAGCTGTTTTTT
TRBJ2-1	NA	NA	TRBV12-3/TRBV12-4	CASSPPVAESSYNEQFF	TGTGCCAGCTCACCACCGGTAGCGGAAAGCTCCTACAATGAGCAGTTCTTC
TRBJ2-1	TRBD2	many	TRBV7-2	CASTTSGTSGRTEQFF	TGTGCCAGCACCACTTCCGGGACTAGCGGGAGAACTGAGCAGTTCTTC
TRBJ2-7	NA	NA	TRBV13	CASSLGNREEQYF	TGTGCCAGCAGCTTAGGCAACCGCGAGGAGCAGTACTTC
TRBJ2-7	NA	many	TRBV12-3/TRBV12-4	CASSLAKRAYEQYF	TGTGCCAGCAGTTTAGCGAAAAGAGCGTACGAGCAGTACTTC
TRBJ2-7	TRBD2	few	TRBV5-6	CASSIGLAGGLYEQYF	TGTGCCAGCAGCATAGGACTAGCGGGAGGTCTCTACGAGCAGTACTTC
TRBJ2-7	NA	NA	TRBV4-3	CASSQDLSIAYEQYF	TGCGCCAGCAGCCAAGATCTGAGTATCGCCTACGAGCAGTACTTC
TRBJ1-5	NA	many	TRBV28	CASSLWGIGQNYQPQHF	TGTGCCAGCAGTTTATGGGGTATAGGACAGAACTATCAGCCCCAGCATTTT
TRBJ1-2	NA	NA	TRBV5-1	CASSPGGGLDLGYTF	TGCGCCAGCAGCCCCGGTGGGGGGCTGGATCTAGGCTACACCTTC